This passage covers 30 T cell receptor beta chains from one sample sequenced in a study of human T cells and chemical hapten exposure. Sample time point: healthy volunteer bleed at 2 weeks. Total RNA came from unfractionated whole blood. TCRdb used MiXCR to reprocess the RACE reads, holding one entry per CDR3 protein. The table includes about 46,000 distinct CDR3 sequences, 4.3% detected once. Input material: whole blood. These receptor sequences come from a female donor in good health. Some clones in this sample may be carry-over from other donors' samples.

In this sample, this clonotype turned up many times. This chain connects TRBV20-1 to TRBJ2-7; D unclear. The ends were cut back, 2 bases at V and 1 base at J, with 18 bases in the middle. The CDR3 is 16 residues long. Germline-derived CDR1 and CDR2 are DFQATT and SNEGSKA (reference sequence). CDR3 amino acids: CSARKDLGISSYEQYF. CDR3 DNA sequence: TGCAGTGCTAGAAAGGATTTGGGGATTAGTTCCTACGAGCAGTACTTC.

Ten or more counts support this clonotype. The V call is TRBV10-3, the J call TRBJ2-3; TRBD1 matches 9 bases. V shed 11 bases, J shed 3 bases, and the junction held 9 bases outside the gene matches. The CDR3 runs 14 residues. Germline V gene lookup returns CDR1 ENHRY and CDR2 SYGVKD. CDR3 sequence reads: CASRPGQGTDTQYF. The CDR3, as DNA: TGTGCCTCACGACCGGGACAGGGAACAGATACGCAGTATTTT.

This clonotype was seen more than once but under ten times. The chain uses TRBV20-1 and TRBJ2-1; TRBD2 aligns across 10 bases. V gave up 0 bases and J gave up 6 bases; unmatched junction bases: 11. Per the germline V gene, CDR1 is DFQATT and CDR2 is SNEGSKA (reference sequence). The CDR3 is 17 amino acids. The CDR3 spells CSARDPGTSAEINEQFF. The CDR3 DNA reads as TGCAGTGCTAGAGATCCCGGGACTAGCGCAGAAATCAATGAGCAGTTCTTC.

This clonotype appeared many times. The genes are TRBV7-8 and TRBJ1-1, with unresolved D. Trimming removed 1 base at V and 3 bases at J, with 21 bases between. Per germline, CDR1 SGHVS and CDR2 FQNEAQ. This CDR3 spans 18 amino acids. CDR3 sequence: CASSLELFGKKTDTEAFF. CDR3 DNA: TGTGCCAGCAGCTTAGAATTGTTTGGGAAAAAGACTGACACTGAAGCTTTCTTT.

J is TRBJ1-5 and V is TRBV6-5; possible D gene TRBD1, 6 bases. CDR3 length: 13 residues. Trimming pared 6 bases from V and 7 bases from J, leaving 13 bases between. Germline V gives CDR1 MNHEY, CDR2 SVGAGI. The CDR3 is CASRGGGFQPQHF. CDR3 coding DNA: TGTGCCAGCAGGGGGGGGGGCTTCCAGCCCCAGCATTTT.

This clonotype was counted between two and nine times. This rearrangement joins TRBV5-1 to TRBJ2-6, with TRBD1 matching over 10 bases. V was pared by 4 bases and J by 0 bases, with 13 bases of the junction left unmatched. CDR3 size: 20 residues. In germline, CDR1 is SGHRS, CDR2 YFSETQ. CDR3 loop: CASSRPGTGDGTSGANVLTF. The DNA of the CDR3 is TGCGCCAGCAGCCGTCCCGGGACAGGGGATGGAACCTCTGGGGCCAACGTCCTGACTTTC.

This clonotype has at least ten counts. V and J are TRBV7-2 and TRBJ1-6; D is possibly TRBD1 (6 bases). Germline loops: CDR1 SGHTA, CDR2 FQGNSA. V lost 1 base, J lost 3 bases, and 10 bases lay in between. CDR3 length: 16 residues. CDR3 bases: TGTGCCAGCAGCTTAGGAGGAGGGGGCTATAATTCACCCCTCCACTTT. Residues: CASSLGGGGYNSPLHF.

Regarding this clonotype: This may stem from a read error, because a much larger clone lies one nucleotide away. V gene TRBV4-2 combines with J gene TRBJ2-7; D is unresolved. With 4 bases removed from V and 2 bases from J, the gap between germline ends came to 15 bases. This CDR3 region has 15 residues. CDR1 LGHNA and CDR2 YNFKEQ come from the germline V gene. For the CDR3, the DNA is TGTGCCAGCAGCCTAAACGTGGGTCCAACCTACGAGCAGTACTTC. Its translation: CASSLNVGPTYEQYF.

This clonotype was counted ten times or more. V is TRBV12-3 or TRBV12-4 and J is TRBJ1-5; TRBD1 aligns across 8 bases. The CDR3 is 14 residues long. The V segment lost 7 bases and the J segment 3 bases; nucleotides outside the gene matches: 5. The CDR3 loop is CASTEGQVNQPQHF. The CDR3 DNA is TGTGCCAGCACCGAGGGACAGGTCAATCAGCCCCAGCATTTT.

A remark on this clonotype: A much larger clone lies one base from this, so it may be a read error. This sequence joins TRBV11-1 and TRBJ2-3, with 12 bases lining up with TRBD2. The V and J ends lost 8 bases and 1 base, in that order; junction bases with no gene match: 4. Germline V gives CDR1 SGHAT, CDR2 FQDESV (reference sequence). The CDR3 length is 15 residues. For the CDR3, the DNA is TGTGCCAGCGGGAGGACTAGCGGGGGCACAGATACGCAGTATTTT. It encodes CASGRTSGGTDTQYF.

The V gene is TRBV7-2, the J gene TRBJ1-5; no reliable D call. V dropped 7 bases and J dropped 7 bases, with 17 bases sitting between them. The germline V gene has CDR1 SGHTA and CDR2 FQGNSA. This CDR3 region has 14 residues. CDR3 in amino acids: CASNPSHEGQPQHF. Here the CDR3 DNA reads TGTGCCAGCAACCCCTCTCATGAGGGCCAGCCCCAGCATTTT.

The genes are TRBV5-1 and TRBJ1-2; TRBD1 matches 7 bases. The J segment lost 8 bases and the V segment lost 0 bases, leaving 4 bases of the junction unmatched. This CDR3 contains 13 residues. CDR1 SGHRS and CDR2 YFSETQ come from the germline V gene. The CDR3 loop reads CASSLEGAKGYTF. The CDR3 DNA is TGCGCCAGCAGCTTGGAGGGGGCGAAGGGCTACACCTTC.

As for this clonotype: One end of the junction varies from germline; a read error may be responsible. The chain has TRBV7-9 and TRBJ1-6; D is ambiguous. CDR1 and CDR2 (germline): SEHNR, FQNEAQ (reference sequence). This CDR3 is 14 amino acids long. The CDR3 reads CASSLGGRHSPLNF. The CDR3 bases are TGTGCCAGCAGCTTGGGAGGAAGGCATTCACCCCTCAACTTT.

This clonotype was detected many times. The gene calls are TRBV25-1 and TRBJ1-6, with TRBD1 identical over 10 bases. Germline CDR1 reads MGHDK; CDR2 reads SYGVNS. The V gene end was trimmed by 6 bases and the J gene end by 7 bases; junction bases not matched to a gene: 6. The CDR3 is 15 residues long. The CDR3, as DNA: TGTGCCAGCAGCCAGACAGGGGGCCTCAATTCACCCCTCCACTTT. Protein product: CASSQTGGLNSPLHF.

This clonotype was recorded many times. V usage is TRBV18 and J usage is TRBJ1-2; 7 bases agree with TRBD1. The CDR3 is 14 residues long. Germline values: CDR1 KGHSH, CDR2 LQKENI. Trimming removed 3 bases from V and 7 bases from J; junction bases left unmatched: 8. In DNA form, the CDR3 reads TGTGCCAGCTCACCTAAAAGACAGGGTGGTGGCTACACCTTC. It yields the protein CASSPKRQGGGYTF.

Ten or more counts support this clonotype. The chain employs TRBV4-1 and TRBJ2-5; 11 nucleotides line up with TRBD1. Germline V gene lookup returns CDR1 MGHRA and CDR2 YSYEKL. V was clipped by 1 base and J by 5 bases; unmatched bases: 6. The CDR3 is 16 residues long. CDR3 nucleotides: TGCGCCAGCAGCCAAGGCCGGGGACAGGGGGATGAGACCCAGTACTTC. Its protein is CASSQGRGQGDETQYF.

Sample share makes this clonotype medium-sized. The CDR3 is CASGHNRVYYEQYF. The CDR3 region has the DNA TGTGCCAGCGGACATAACAGGGTTTACTACGAGCAGTACTTC. The rearrangement uses TRBV28 and TRBJ2-7; D may be TRBD1 (6 bases). The CDR3 contains 14 residues. The V gene lost 8 bases and the J gene lost 3 bases, with 17 bases spanning the gap. Germline V gives CDR1 MDHEN, CDR2 SYDVKM. Full variable domain (outside the CDR3, taken from reference TRBV28 and TRBJ2-7): DVKVTQSSRYLVKRTGEKVFLECVQDMDHENMFWYRQDPGLGLRLIYFSYDVKMKEKGDIPEGYSVSREKKERFSLILESASTNQTSMYLCASGHNRVYYEQYFGPGTRLTVT.

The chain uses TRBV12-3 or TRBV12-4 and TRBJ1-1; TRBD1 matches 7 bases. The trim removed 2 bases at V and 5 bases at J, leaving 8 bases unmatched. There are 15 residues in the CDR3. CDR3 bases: TGTGCCAGCAGTTTAAGTCAGGGGGGTTGGACTGAAGCTTTCTTT. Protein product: CASSLSQGGWTEAFF.

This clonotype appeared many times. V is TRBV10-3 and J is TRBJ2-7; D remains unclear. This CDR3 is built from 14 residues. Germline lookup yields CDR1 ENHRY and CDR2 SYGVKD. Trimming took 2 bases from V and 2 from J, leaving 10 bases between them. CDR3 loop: CAISEGWAPYEQYF. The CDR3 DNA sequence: TGTGCCATCAGTGAGGGATGGGCCCCCTACGAGCAGTACTTC.

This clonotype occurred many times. The CDR3 is CASSPGLAGGTTRDTQYF. The CDR3 DNA reads TGTGCCAGCAGCCCTGGACTAGCGGGGGGGACTACTAGAGATACGCAGTATTTT. The chain couples TRBV5-4 to TRBJ2-3; 15 nucleotides agree with TRBD2. Germline assignment: CDR1 SGHNT and CDR2 YYREEE (reference sequence). Trimming took 4 bases from V and 5 from J; bases not matched to a gene: 11. The CDR3 runs to 18 residues.

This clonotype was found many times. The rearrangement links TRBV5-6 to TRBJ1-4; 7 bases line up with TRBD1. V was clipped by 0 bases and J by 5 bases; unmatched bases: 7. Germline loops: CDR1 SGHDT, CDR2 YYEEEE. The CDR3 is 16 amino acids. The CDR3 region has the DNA TGTGCCAGCAGCTTGGGGCCGGGACAGCGAAATGAAAAACTGTTTTTT. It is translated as CASSLGPGQRNEKLFF.

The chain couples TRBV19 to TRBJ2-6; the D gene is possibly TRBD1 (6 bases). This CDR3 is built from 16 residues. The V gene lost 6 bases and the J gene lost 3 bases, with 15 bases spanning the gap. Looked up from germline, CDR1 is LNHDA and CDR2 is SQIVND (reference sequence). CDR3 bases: TGTGCCAGTAGCGAATACAGGGCTCTTGGGGCCAACGTCCTGACTTTC. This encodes CASSEYRALGANVLTF. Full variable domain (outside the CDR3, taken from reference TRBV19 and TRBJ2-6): DGGITQSPKYLFRKEGQNVTLSCEQNLNHDAMYWYRQDPGQGLRLIYYSQIVNDFQKGDIAEGYSVSREKKESFPLTVTSAQKNPTAFYLCASSEYRALGANVLTFGAGSRLTVL.

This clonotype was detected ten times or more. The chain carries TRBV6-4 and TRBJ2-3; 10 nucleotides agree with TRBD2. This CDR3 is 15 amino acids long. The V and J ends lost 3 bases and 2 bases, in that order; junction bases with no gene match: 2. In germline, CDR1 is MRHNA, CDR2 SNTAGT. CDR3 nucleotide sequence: TGTGCCAGCAGTGAACTAGCGGGGCACACAGATACGCAGTATTTT. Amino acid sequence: CASSELAGHTDTQYF.

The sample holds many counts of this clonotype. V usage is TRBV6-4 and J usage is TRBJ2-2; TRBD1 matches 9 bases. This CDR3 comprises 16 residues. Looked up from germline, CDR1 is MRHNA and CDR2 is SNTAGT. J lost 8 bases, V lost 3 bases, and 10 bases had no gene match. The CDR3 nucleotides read TGTGCCAGCAGTGAAACAGGGGGCGCGGTGGCTGGGGAGCTGTTTTTT. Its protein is CASSETGGAVAGELFF.

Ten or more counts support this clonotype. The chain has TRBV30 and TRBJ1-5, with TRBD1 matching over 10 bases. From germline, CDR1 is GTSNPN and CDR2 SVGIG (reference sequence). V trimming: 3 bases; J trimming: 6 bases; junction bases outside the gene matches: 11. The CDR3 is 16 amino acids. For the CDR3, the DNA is TGTGCCTGGAGGGCCCGGACAGGGGGAACAGGTCAGCCCCAGCATTTT. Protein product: CAWRARTGGTGQPQHF. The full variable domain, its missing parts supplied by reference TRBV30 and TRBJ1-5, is SQTIHQWPATLVQPVGSPLSLECTVEGTSNPNLYWYRQAAGRGLQLLFYSVGIGQISSEVPQNLSASRPQDRQFILSSKKLLLSDSGFYLCAWRARTGGTGQPQHFGDGTRLSIL.

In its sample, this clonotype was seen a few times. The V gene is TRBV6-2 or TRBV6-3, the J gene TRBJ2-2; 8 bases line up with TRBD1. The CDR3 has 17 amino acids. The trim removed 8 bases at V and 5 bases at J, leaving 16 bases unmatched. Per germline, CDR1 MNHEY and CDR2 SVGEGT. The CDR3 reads CASRTRFRGRVTGELFF. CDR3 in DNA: TGTGCCAGCCGGACGAGGTTCAGGGGGCGGGTGACCGGGGAGCTGTTTTTT.

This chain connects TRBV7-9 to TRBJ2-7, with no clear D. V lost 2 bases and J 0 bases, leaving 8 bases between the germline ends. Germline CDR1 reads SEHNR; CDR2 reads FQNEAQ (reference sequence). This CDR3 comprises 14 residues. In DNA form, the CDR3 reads TGTGCCAGCAGCTTAAATGAATACTCCTACGAGCAGTACTTC. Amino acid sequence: CASSLNEYSYEQYF.

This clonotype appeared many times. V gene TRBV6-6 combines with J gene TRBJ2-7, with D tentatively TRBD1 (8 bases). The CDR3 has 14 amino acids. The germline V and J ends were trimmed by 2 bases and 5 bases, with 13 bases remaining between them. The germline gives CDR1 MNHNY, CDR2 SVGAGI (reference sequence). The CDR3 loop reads CASSYNRGGDEQYF. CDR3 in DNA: TGTGCCAGCAGTTACAACAGGGGGGGCGACGAGCAGTACTTC.

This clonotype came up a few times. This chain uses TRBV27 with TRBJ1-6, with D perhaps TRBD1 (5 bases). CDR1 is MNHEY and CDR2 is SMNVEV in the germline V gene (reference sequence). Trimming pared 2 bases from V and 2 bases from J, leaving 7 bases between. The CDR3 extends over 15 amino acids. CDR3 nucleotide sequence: TGTGCCAGCAGTTTAGAGGGGCCCTATAATTCACCCCTCCACTTT. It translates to CASSLEGPYNSPLHF.

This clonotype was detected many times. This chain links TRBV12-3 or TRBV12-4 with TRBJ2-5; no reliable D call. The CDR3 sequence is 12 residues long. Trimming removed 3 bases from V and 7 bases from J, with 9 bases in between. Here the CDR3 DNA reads TGTGCCAGCAGTTTTGGCCCGGGGACCCAGTACTTC. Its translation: CASSFGPGTQYF.